Reported below is one TCR beta chain. The sample comes from a study of blood T cell repertoires in COVID-19. Study-wide background: The analysed material was cDNA or gDNA that came from T cells, B-cell-depleted T cells, or PBMCs.

This CDR3 is 16 amino acids long. From germline, CDR1 is MNHEY and CDR2 SVGEGT. V lost 3 bases to trimming and J lost 5 bases, with 16 bases between them. As processed by the authors: How many nucleated cells were present was estimated from reference gene primer amplification. Some clones are missing from TCRdb's copy, which holds only in-frame ones; the method was immunoSEQ multiplex PCR. V, J and clone size derive from that table, while D and trimming were established from the DNA sequence. Of under 200,000 clones in the sample, roughly 84% were seen once. The sample comprised peripheral blood. This TCR was sampled from a human donor in a cohort sampled during active COVID-19. The V and J genes are TRBV6-2 or TRBV6-3 and TRBJ2-2; a weak D match, TRBD1 (6 bases). CDR3 residues: CASSYRRTGWTGELFF. The CDR3 DNA reads as TGTGCCAGCAGTTATCGGCGTACAGGGTGGACCGGGGAGCTGTTTTTT.